This T cell receptor (beta chain) is drawn from a study of vaccination and CD4 T cells after COVID-19. About the study: The study enrolled six male and four female convalescents, two of whom were Hispanic. Convalescent patients gave post-COVID blood a median about 100 days post-diagnosis, range 35 to 161.

Noted treatment: roughly 10-day PBMC culture with coronavirus spike peptide pools or control peptides (ViraFEST assay). Once obtained from cultured CD4+ T cells, the DNA was sequenced using the Oncomine TCR Beta short-read assay. One entry per CDR3 protein, called by TCRdb with MiXCR from the PCR reads. The table includes about 9,700 distinct CDR3 sequences, around 50% detected once. Note on this clonotype: Its antigen remains unknown.

The CDR3 contains 12 residues. Germline V gene lookup returns CDR1 DFQATT and CDR2 SNEGSKA (reference sequence). V was shortened by 0 bases and J by 11 bases, with 13 bases between the two germline ends. Sequences were obtained from CD4+ T cells from blood, cultured in vitro. The J gene is TRBJ2-5, the V gene TRBV20-1, with D maybe TRBD1 (5 bases). The receptor's source is a human donor who had recovered from COVID-19. The CDR3 here is CSARDPQGHQYF. The CDR3 coding sequence is TGCAGTGCTAGAGATCCCCAGGGCCATCAGTACTTC.